These 14 T cell receptor beta chains share one sample of origin, sequenced in a study of blood T cell repertoires in COVID-19. Using immunoSEQ multiplex PCR, the repertoire was profiled, and TCRdb retains in-frame clones only, with some absent. This sample carries some 340,000 clones, 85% of them seen once, and the ten largest clones take around 3.4%. The sequencing sample was made of peripheral blood. The receptors here all came from a young woman with acute or convalescent COVID-19.

This clone has a single count. This sequence joins TRBV5-6 and TRBJ1-6; D may be TRBD1 (6 bases). Germline V CDR1 and CDR2: SGHDT, YYEEEE. There are 14 residues in the CDR3. V was shortened by 1 base and J by 6 bases, with 8 bases between the two germline ends. CDR3 region: CASSLTGRNSPLHF. The CDR3 DNA is TGTGCCAGCAGCTTGACAGGGCGTAATTCACCCCTCCACTTT.

This sequence joins TRBV5-1 and TRBJ2-3, with TRBD2 matching 13 bases. CDR1 SGHRS and CDR2 YFSETQ come from the germline V gene. CDR3 length: 15 amino acids. The junction had 4 bases not matched to a gene; V was cut back by 5 bases and J by 4 bases. As DNA, the CDR3 is TGCGCCAGCAGGCCACTAGCGGGGGGGCCAGATACGCAGTATTTT. It encodes CASRPLAGGPDTQYF.

V is TRBV6-2 or TRBV6-3 and J is TRBJ1-1; 7 nucleotides agree with TRBD1. The V gene end was trimmed by 5 bases and the J gene end by 4 bases; junction bases not matched to a gene: 13. Germline loops: CDR1 MNHEY, CDR2 SVGEGT. This CDR3 comprises 16 residues. CDR3 sequence reads: CASSLRGRGVVTEAFF. CDR3 bases: TGTGCCAGCAGTCTCCGGGGCAGGGGGGTGGTCACTGAAGCTTTCTTT.

V gene TRBV19 combines with J gene TRBJ1-5; no clear D gene. The V gene's germline CDR1 is LNHDA and CDR2 SQIVND (reference sequence). This CDR3 is 15 amino acids long. Trimming left V 0 bases short and J 3 bases short, with 9 bases between. CDR3: CASSIEGSFNQPQHF. The CDR3 DNA reads as TGTGCCAGTAGTATAGAGGGCAGCTTCAATCAGCCCCAGCATTTT.

The genes are TRBV30 and TRBJ2-7, with 12 bases lining up with TRBD1. The CDR3 length is 13 residues. Germline CDR1 reads GTSNPN; CDR2 reads SVGIG (reference sequence). V was clipped by 8 bases and J by 0 bases; unmatched bases: 2. The CDR3 nucleotides read TGTGCCGGGGACAGGGGGCCCTCCTACGAGCAGTACTTC. Translating it yields CAGDRGPSYEQYF.

The chain joins TRBV5-5 to TRBJ2-7, with 9 bases lining up with TRBD1. The CDR3 sequence is 15 residues long. Trimming cost V 3 bases and J 4 bases; bases outside gene matches: 8. CDR1 is SGHKS, CDR2 YYEKEE, per germline (reference sequence). The CDR3 sequence is CASSWGQGVLYEQYF. The CDR3 DNA reads TGTGCCAGCAGCTGGGGACAGGGAGTACTGTACGAGCAGTACTTC.

V is TRBV5-1 and J is TRBJ2-7, with TRBD1 matching 7 bases. This CDR3 contains 15 residues. Germline assignment: CDR1 SGHRS and CDR2 YFSETQ. Germline trimming cut 0 bases from V and 3 bases from J; bases unmatched to any gene: 6. Here the CDR3 DNA reads TGCGCCAGCAGCTTGGAATCCCACAGGGGCTACGAGCAGTACTTC. This codes for CASSLESHRGYEQYF.

V is TRBV5-8 and J is TRBJ1-5; D might be TRBD1 (5 bases). The CDR3 totals 15 residues. Germline CDR1 SGHTS, CDR2 YDEGEE. The V end lost 4 bases, the J end lost 1 base, and 12 bases lay between the germline ends. The CDR3 loop is CASSQQWGSNQPQHF. CDR3 nucleotide sequence: TGTGCCAGCAGCCAACAGTGGGGCAGCAATCAGCCCCAGCATTTT.

This clone was picked up a small number of times. The rearrangement uses TRBV5-1 and TRBJ2-7; D is unclear. The V and J ends lost 1 base and 6 bases respectively, with 11 bases between them. The CDR3 consists of 13 residues. Per germline, CDR1 SGHRS and CDR2 YFSETQ. CDR3 protein: CASSLTLTGEQYF. DNA for the CDR3: TGCGCCAGCAGCTTGACCCTAACCGGCGAGCAGTACTTC.

This clone was detected only a few times. The chain carries TRBV7-3 and TRBJ2-2; D unclear. The germline CDR1 and CDR2 sequences are SGHTA and FQGTGA. V was pared by 8 bases and J by 4 bases, with 14 bases between. There are 14 residues in the CDR3. CDR3 residues: CASRFSGFTGELFF. The CDR3 nucleotides read TGTGCCAGCCGATTTTCAGGCTTCACCGGGGAGCTGTTTTTT.

This chain connects TRBV28 to TRBJ1-6, with 9 bases that match TRBD1. V was pared by 5 bases and J by 5 bases, with 4 bases of the junction left unmatched. Germline values: CDR1 MDHEN, CDR2 SYDVKM. The CDR3 length is 15 residues. This CDR3 is CASSTGGANNSPLHF. CDR3 sequence (DNA): TGTGCCAGCAGTACAGGGGGCGCGAATAATTCACCCCTCCACTTT.

The rearrangement uses TRBV12-5 and TRBJ2-1, with TRBD2 matching 8 bases. CDR1 and CDR2 from the germline V gene are LGHNT and FRNRAP. CDR3 size: 17 residues. Trimming cost V 1 base and J 8 bases; bases outside gene matches: 13. The CDR3 region is CASGLDTGTSVVDEQFF. CDR3 sequence (DNA): TGTGCTAGTGGTTTGGATACCGGGACTAGTGTCGTGGATGAGCAGTTCTTC.

The chain joins TRBV3-1 (or the pseudogene TRBV3-2) to TRBJ2-5; D is unclear. Germline CDR1 is LGHDT and CDR2 is YNNKEL (reference sequence). The CDR3 length is 11 residues. V was cut by 3 bases and J by 5 bases, with 4 bases left in between. CDR3 nucleotide sequence: TGTGCCAGCAGCCATCGGGAGACCCAGTACTTC. Its protein is CASSHRETQYF.

This chain joins TRBV5-1 and TRBJ1-2, with D possibly matching TRBD1 (5 bases). This CDR3 contains 16 residues. The V gene's germline CDR1 is SGHRS and CDR2 YFSETQ. V was pared by 0 bases and J by 3 bases, with 15 bases between. CDR3 sequence reads: CASSLGGTIMDYGYTF. In nucleotides, the CDR3 is TGCGCCAGCAGCTTGGGAGGGACTATCATGGACTATGGCTACACCTTC.